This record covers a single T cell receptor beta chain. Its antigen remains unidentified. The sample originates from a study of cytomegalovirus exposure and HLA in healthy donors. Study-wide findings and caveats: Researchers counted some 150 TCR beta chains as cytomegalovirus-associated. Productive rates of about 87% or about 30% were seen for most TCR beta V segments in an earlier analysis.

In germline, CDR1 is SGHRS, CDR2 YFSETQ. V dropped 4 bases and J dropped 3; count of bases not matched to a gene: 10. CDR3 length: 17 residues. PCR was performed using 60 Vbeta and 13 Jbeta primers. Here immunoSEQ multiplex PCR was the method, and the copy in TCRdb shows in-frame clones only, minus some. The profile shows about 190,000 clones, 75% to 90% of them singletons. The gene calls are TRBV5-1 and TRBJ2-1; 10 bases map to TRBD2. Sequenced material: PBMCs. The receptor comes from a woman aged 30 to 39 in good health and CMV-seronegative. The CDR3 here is CASSTPPLAGDYNEQFF. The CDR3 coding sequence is TGCGCCAGCAGCACCCCCCCCCTAGCGGGAGACTACAATGAGCAGTTCTTC.